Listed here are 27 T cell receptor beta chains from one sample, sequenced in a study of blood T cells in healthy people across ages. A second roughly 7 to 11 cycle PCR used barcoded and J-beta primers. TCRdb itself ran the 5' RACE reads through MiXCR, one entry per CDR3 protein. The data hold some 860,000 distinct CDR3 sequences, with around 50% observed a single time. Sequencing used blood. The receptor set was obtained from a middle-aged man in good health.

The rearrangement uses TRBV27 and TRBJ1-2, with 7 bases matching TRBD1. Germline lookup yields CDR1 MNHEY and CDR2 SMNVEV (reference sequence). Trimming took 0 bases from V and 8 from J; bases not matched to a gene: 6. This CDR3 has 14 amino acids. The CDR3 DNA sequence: TGTGCCAGCAGTTTATCTTCAGGGGGGTACGGCTACACCTTC. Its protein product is CASSLSSGGYGYTF.

In nucleotides, the CDR3 is TGTGCCAGCAAACTTTCGGGGAACTCCTACGAGCAGTACTTC. Protein sequence: CASKLSGNSYEQYF. The rearrangement joins TRBV28 to TRBJ2-7, with a weak D call TRBD2 (5 bases). The CDR3 spans 14 residues. Germline-derived CDR1 and CDR2 are MDHEN and SYDVKM. The V gene lost 7 bases and the J gene lost 0 bases, with 13 bases spanning the gap.

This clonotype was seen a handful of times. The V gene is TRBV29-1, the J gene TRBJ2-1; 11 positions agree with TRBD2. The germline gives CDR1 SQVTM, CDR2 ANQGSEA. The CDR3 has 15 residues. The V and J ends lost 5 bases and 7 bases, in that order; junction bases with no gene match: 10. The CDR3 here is CSVSIAGGPRNEQFF. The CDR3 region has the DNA TGCAGCGTTTCCATAGCGGGAGGGCCGAGGAATGAGCAGTTCTTC.

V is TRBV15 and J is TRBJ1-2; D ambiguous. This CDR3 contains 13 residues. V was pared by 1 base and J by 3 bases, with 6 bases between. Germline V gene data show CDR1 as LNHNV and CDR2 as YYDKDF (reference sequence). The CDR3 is CATSRAQDYGYTF. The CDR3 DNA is TGTGCCACCAGCAGAGCCCAAGACTATGGCTACACCTTC.

The CDR3 is CASSLRADEQYF. Written as DNA, the CDR3 is TGTGCCAGCAGCTTAAGGGCCGACGAGCAGTACTTC. This rearrangement joins TRBV11-3 to TRBJ2-7; no firm D call. The germline V and J ends were trimmed by 2 bases and 5 bases, with 7 bases remaining between them. The CDR3 sequence is 12 residues long. Germline CDR1 SGHNT, CDR2 YENEEA. Full variable domain (rest looked up from reference TRBV11-3 and TRBJ2-7): EAGVVQSPRYKIIEKKQPVAFWCNPISGHNTLYWYLQNLGQGPELLIRYENEEAVDDSQLPKDRFSAERLKGVDSTLKIQPAELGDSAVYLCASSLRADEQYFGPGTRLTVT.

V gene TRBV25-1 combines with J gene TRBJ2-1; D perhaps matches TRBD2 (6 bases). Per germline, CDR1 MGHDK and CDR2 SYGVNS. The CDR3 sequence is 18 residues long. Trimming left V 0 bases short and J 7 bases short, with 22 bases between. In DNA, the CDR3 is TGTGCCAGCAGTGAATACGTACACCTGGCCCGCGGGAATAATGAGCAGTTCTTC. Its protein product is CASSEYVHLARGNNEQFF.

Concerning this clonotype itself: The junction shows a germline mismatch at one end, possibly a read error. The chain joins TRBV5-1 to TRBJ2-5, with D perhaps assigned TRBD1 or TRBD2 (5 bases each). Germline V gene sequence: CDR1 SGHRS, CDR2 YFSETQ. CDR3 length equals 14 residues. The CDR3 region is CASSLVGAREAQYF. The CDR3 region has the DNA TGCGCCAGCAGCTTGGTCGGGGCTCGAGAGGCCCAGTACTTC. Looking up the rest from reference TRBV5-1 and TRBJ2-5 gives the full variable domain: KAGVTQTPRYLIKTRGQQVTLSCSPISGHRSVSWYQQTPGQGLQFLFEYFSETQRNKGNFPGRFSGRQFSNSRSEMNVSTLELGDSALYLCASSLVGAREAQYFGPGTRLLVL.

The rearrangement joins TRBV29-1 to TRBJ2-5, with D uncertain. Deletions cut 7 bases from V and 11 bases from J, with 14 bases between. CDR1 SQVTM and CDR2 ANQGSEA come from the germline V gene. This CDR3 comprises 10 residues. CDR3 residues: CSAGSNEQYF. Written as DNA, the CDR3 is TGCAGCGCCGGTAGCAATGAGCAGTACTTC.

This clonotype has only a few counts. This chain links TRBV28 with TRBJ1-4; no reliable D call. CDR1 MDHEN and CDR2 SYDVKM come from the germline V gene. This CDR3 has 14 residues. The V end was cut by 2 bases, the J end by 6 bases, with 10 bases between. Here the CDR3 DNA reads TGTGCCAGCAGTTTAGTGGGCCCTCATGAAAAACTGTTTTTT. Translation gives CASSLVGPHEKLFF.

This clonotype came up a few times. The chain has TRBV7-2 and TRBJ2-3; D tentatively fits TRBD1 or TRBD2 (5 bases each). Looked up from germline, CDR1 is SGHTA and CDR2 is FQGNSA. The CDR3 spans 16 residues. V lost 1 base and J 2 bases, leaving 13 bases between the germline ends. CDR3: CASSLVGVTNTDTQYF. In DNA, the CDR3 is TGTGCCAGCAGCTTAGTGGGGGTGACAAACACAGATACGCAGTATTTT.

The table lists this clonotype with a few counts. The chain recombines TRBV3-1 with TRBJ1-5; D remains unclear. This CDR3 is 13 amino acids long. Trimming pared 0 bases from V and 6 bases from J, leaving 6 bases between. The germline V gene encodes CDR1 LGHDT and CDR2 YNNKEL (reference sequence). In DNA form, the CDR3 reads TGTGCCAGCAGCCAAGATCCTGGTCAGCCCCAGCATTTT. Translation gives CASSQDPGQPQHF.

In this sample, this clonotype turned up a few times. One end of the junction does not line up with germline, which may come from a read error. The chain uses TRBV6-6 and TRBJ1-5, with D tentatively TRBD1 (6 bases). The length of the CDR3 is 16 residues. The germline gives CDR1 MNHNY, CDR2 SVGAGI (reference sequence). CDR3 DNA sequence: TGTGCCAGCAACCCAAGGGGGGGTGGCAGCAATCAGCCCCTGCATTTT. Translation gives CASNPRGGGSNQPLHF.

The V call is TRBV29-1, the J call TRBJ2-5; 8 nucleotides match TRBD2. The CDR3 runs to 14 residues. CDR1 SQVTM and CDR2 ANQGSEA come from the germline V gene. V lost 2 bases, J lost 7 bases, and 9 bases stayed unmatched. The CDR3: CSVETGGTNGTQYF. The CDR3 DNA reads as TGCAGCGTTGAAACGGGGGGGACCAATGGGACCCAGTACTTC.

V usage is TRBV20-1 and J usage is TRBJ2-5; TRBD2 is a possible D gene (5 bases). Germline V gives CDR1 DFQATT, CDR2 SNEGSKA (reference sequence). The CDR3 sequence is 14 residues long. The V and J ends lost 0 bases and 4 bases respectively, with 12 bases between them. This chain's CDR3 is CSARDGRRGETQYF. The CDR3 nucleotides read TGCAGTGCTAGAGATGGGAGACGGGGAGAGACCCAGTACTTC.

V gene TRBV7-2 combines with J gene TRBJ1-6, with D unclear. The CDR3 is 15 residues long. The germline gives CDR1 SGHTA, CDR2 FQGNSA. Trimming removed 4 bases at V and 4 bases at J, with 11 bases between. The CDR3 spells CASSSGLGYNSPLHF. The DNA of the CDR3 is TGTGCCAGCAGCTCAGGCTTGGGGTATAATTCACCCCTCCACTTT.

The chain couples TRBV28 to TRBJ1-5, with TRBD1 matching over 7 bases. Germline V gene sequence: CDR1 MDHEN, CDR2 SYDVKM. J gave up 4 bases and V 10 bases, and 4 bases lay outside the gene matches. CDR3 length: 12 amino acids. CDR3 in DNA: TGTGCCACCTGGACAGGTAATCAGCCCCAGCATTTT. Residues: CATWTGNQPQHF. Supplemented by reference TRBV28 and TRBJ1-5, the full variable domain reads DVKVTQSSRYLVKRTGEKVFLECVQDMDHENMFWYRQDPGLGLRLIYFSYDVKMKEKGDIPEGYSVSREKKERFSLILESASTNQTSMYLCATWTGNQPQHFGDGTRLSIL.

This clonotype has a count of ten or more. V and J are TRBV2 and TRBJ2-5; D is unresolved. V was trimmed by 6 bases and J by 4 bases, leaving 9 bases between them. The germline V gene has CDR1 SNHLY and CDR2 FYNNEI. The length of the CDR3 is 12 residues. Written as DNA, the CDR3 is TGTGCCAGCAGGGCGAATATAGAGACCCAGTACTTC. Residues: CASRANIETQYF.

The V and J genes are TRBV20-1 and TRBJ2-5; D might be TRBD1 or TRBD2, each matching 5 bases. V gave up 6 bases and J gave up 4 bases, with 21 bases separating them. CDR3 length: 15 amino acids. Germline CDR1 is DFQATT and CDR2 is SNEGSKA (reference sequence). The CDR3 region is CSARPLRGRGETQYF. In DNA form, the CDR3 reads TGCAGTGCCAGACCCCTCCGGGGACGAGGAGAGACCCAGTACTTC.

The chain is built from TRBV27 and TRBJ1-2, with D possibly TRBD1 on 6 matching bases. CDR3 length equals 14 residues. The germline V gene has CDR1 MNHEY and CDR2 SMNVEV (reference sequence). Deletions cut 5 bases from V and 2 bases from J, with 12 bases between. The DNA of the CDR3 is TGTGCCAGCAGTCCCCCCGGACAGAACTATGGCTACACCTTC. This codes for CASSPPGQNYGYTF.

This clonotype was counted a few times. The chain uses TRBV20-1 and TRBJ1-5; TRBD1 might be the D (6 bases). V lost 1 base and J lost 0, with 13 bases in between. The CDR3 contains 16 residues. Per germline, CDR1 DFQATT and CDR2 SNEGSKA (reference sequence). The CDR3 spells CSARVYREGSNQPQHF. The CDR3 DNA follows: TGCAGTGCTAGAGTATACAGGGAAGGTAGCAATCAGCCCCAGCATTTT.

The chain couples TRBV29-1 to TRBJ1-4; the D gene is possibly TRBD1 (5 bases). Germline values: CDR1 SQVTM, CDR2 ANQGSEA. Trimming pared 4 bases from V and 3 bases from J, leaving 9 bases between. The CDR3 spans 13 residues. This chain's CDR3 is CSVARGPNEKLFF. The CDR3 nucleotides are TGCAGCGTTGCAAGGGGCCCTAATGAAAAACTGTTTTTT.

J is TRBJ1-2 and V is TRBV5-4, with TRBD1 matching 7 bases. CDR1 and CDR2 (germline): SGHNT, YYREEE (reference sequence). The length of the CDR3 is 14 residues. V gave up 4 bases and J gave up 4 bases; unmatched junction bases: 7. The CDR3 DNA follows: TGTGCCAGCAGCCAGGATCAGGGGGTCTATGGCTACACCTTC. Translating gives CASSQDQGVYGYTF.

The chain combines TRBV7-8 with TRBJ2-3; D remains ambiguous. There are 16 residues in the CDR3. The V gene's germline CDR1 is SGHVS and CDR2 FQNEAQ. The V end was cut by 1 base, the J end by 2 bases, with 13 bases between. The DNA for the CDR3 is TGTGCCAGCAGCTTAGTCACGGGCCTACCCACAGATACGCAGTATTTT. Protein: CASSLVTGLPTDTQYF.

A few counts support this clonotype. The CDR3 here is CASSTTGETQYF. The CDR3 DNA is TGTGCCAGCAGCACAACGGGGGAGACCCAGTACTTC. The J gene is TRBJ2-5, the V gene TRBV7-2; maybe TRBD2 (5 bases). The germline V and J ends were trimmed by 5 bases and 5 bases, with 9 bases remaining between them. The CDR3 has 12 amino acids. CDR1 SGHTA and CDR2 FQGNSA come from the germline V gene.

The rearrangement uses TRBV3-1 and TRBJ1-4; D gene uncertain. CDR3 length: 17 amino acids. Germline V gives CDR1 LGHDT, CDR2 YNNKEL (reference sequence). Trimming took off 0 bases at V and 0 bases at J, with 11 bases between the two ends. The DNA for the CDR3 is TGTGCCAGCAGCCAAGAGCGGTGGGCAACAACTAATGAAAAACTGTTTTTT. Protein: CASSQERWATTNEKLFF.

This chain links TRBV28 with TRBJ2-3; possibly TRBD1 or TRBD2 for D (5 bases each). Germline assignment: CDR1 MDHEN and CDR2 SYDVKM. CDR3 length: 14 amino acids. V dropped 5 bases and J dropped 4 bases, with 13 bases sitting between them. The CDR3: CASSTHRGPDTQYF. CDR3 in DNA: TGTGCCAGCAGTACCCATAGGGGACCAGATACGCAGTATTTT.

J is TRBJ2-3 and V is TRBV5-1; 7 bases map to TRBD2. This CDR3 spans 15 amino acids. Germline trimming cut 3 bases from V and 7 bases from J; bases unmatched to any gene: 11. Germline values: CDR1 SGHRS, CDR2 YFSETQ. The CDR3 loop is CASSSAAGARYTQYF. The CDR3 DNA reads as TGCGCCAGCAGCTCGGCGGCGGGAGCGCGGTATACGCAGTATTTT.